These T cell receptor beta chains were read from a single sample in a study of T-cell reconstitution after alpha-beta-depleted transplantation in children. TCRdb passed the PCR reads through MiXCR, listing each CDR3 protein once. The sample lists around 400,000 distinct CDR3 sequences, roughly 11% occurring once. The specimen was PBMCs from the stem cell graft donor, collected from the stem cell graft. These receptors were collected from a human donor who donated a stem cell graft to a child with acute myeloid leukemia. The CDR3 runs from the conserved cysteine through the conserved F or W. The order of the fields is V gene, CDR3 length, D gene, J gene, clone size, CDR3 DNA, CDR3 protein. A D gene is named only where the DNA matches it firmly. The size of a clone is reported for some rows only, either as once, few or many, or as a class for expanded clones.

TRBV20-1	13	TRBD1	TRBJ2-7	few	TGCAGTGCTGACCGGGACAGGGGCTCCGAGCAGTACTTC	CSADRDRGSEQYF
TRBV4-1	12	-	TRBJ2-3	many	TGCGCCAGCAGCCAAGCCGGAAATACGCAGTATTTT	CASSQAGNTQYF
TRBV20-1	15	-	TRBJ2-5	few	TGCAGTGCTAGAGGGAACCCCGGGAACGTGGAGACCCAGTACTTC	CSARGNPGNVETQYF
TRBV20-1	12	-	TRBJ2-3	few	TGCAGTGCTAGTGAAGGCACAGATACGCAGTATTTT	CSASEGTDTQYF
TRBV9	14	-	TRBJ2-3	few	TGTGCCAGCAGCGTAGTAGCGGCGTCAGATACGCAGTATTTT	CASSVVAASDTQYF
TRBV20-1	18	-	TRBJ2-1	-	TGCAGTGCTAGGGTCAACCTGGGGGGCTTAAGCTCCTACAATGAGCAGTTCTTC	CSARVNLGGLSSYNEQFF
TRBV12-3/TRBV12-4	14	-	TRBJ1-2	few	TGTGCCAGCAGTGCGCAGGGTTATAACTATGGCTACACCTTC	CASSAQGYNYGYTF
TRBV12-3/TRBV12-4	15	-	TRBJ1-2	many	TGTGCCAGCAGTTTAGGGGCCGTTACGGTCTATGGCTACACCTTC	CASSLGAVTVYGYTF
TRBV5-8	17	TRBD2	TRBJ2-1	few	TGTGCCAGCAGCGCTGCTGGGACTAGCAGACTCTACAATGAGCAGTTCTTC	CASSAAGTSRLYNEQFF
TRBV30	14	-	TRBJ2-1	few	TGTGCCTGGAGTGTAAGTCTATCCTACAATGAGCAGTTCTTC	CAWSVSLSYNEQFF
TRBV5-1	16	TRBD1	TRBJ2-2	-	TGCGCCAGCAGCCGACAGCCGACAGGGGAAACCGGGGAGCTGTTTTTT	CASSRQPTGETGELFF
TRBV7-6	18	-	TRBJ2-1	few	TGTGCCAGCAGCTTACTGTCTCTCGCAGTTCTACGGGACAATGAGCAGTTCTTC	CASSLLSLAVLRDNEQFF
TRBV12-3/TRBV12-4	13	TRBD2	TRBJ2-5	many	TGTGCCAGTAGTCGGAGGGAGGGATTGGCCCAGTACTTC	CASSRREGLAQYF
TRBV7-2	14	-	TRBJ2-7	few	TGTGCCAGCAGCTTAGGAGCGGGACACTACGAGCAGTACTTC	CASSLGAGHYEQYF
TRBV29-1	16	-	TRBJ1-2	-	TGCAGCGTTGAACGGACAAGGGCCAGATTCATACATGGCTACACCTTC	CSVERTRARFIHGYTF
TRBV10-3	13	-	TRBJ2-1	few	TGTGCCATCAGTGAGCGGGCCTCGAATGAGCAGTTCTTC	CAISERASNEQFF
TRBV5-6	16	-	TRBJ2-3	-	TGTGCCAGCAGCCCGCAGACAGGATCTAGCACAGATACGCAGTATTTT	CASSPQTGSSTDTQYF
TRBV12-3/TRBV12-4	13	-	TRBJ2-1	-	TGTGCCAGCAGTTTGCGGGGTCACAATGAGCAGTTCTTC	CASSLRGHNEQFF
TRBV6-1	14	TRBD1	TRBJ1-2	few	TGTGCCAGCACTAAAGGGGGCCCCGCTGTGGGCTACACCTTC	CASTKGGPAVGYTF
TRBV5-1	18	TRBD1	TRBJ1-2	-	TGCGCCAGCAGCTCCGCGGGCAGGGGGTCTACCCACAACTATGGCTACACCTTC	CASSSAGRGSTHNYGYTF
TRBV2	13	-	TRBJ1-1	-	TGTGCCAGCAGTGAAGAGGGGGACACTGAAGCTTTCTTT	CASSEEGDTEAFF
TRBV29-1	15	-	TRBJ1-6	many	TGCAGCGTTGTTGAGGGAAGCTCCTATAATTCACCCCTCCACTTT	CSVVEGSSYNSPLHF
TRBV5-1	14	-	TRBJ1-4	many	TGCGCCAGCAGCTTGGCTAGACCTAATGAAAAACTGTTTTTT	CASSLARPNEKLFF
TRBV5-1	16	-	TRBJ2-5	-	TGCGCCAGCAGCTTTCCTAACCAGGAGATACAAGAGACCCAGTACTTC	CASSFPNQEIQETQYF
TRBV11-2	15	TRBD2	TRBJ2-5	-	TGTGCCAGCAGCTTAGATTCGGGGGGAGGAGAGACCCAGTACTTC	CASSLDSGGGETQYF
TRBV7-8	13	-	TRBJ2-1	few	TGTGCCAGCAGCTTACAGCCCCCCAATGAGCAGTTCTTC	CASSLQPPNEQFF
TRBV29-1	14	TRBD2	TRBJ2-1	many	TGCAGCGTTGCTCTTAGCGGGGGGGCCTCTGAGCAGTTCTTC	CSVALSGGASEQFF
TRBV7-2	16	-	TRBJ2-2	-	TGTGCCAGCAGCTTAGGGGGTCAGTGGTTGGCCGGGGAGCTGTTTTTT	CASSLGGQWLAGELFF
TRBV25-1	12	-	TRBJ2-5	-	TGTGCCAGTAACGCACGCGGGGAGACCCAGTACTTC	CASNARGETQYF
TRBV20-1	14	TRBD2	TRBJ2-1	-	TGCAGTGCTTACGGACTAGCAGGTTACAATGAGCAGTTCTTC	CSAYGLAGYNEQFF
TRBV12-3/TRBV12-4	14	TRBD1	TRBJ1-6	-	TGTGCCAGCAGGAAGACAGGGGATAATTCACCCCTCCACTTT	CASRKTGDNSPLHF
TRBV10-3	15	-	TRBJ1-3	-	TGTGCCATCAGTGACCCGGGACACCCTGGAAACACCATATATTTT	CAISDPGHPGNTIYF
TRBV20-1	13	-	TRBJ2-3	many	TGCAGTGCTGGGACGACCAGCACAGATACGCAGTATTTT	CSAGTTSTDTQYF
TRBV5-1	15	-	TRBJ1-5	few	TGCGCCAGCAGCTTCGATGGGACTAACAATCAGCCCCAGCATTTT	CASSFDGTNNQPQHF
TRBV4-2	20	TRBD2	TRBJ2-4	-	TGTGCCAGCAGCCATTCCTGGGGGACTAGCGGGAAACTAGCCAAAAACATTCAGTACTTC	CASSHSWGTSGKLAKNIQYF
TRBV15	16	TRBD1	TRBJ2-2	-	TGTGCCACCAGCAGGGCAGACAGGGGGAACACCGGGGAGCTGTTTTTT	CATSRADRGNTGELFF
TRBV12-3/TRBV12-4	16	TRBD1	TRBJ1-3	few	TGTGCCAGCAGCCCGATAACAGGGGACTCTGGAAACACCATATATTTT	CASSPITGDSGNTIYF
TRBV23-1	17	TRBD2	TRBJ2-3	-	TGCGCCAGCAGTCAATCGGCTAGCGGGAGCCGTACAGATACGCAGTATTTT	CASSQSASGSRTDTQYF
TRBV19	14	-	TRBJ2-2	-	TGTGCCAGTAGTATAGATCTTCCCTCCGGGGAGCTGTTTTTT	CASSIDLPSGELFF
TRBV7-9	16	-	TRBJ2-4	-	TGTGCCAGCAGCTTAGACGTAGCAAAAGCCAAAAACATTCAGTACTTC	CASSLDVAKAKNIQYF
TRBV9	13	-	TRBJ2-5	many	TGTGCCAGCAGCGTATCGGACCAAGAGACCCAGTACTTC	CASSVSDQETQYF
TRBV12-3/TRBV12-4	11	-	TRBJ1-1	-	TGTGCCAGCAGTTTAGAAGGGGGAGCTTTCTTT	CASSLEGGAFF
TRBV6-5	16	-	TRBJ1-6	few	TGTGCCAGCAGCTACGATGGCTCTGGAGCCAATTCACCCCTCCACTTT	CASSYDGSGANSPLHF
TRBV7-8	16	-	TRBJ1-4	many	TGTGCCAGCAGCCAAGGGGGAGGGGCCCTTAATGAAAAACTGTTTTTT	CASSQGGGALNEKLFF
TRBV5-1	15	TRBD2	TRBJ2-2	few	TGCGCCAGCAGCGGAGTAGCGGGAGGAGCCGGGGAGCTGTTTTTT	CASSGVAGGAGELFF
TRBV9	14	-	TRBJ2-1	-	TGTGCCAGCAGCCCAAGCCCCGACTACAATGAGCAGTTCTTC	CASSPSPDYNEQFF
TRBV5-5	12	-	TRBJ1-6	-	TGTGGAACGGGGTCTGGGAATTCACCCCTCCACTTT	CGTGSGNSPLHF
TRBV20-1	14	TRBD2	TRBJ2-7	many	TGCAGTGCTAGAGAGTCTAGCGGGCACTACGAGCAGTACTTC	CSARESSGHYEQYF
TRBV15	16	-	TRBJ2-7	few	TGTGCCACCAGCAAGCCGCCTATCGTCAGCTCCTACGAGCAGTACTTC	CATSKPPIVSSYEQYF
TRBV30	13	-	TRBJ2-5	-	TGTGCCTGGAGTCTAGGGGTCCAAGAGACCCAGTACTTC	CAWSLGVQETQYF
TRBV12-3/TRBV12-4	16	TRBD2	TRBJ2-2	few	TGTGCCAGCAGCCGGACTAGCGGGGGGGACACCGGGGAGCTGTTTTTT	CASSRTSGGDTGELFF
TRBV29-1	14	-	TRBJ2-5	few	TGCAGCGTTGAAGATAAAGTCGACCGCGGGACCCAGTACTTC	CSVEDKVDRGTQYF
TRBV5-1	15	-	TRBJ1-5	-	TGCGCCAGCAGCTTGGAGGGGGTAGGGGGGCAGCCCCAGCATTTT	CASSLEGVGGQPQHF
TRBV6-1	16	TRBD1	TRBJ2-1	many	TGTGCCAGCACCCTTACCGGACAGGGTTATCCCAATGAGCAGTTCTTC	CASTLTGQGYPNEQFF
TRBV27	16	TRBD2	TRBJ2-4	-	TGTGCCAGCAGCCCGGATGGGGGGGGAGTCAAAAACATTCAGTACTTC	CASSPDGGGVKNIQYF
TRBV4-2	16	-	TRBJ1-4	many	TGTGCCAGCAGCCAAGAGGGCCAGGGCCCTAATGAAAAACTGTTTTTT	CASSQEGQGPNEKLFF
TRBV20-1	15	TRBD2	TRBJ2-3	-	TGCAGTGCTAGAAGCTCTAGCGGGTTCACAGATACGCAGTATTTT	CSARSSSGFTDTQYF
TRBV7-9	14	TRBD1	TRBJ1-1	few	TGTGCCAGCAGCCCAGGACAGGGCCCCACTGAAGCTTTCTTT	CASSPGQGPTEAFF
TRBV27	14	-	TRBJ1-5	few	TGTGCCAGCAGTTTAATCTATAGCAATCAGCCCCAGCATTTT	CASSLIYSNQPQHF
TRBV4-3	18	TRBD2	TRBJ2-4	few	TGCGCCAGCAGCCAAGGGCCCGGGGCTAGCGGGAGGGAAAACATTCAGTACTTC	CASSQGPGASGRENIQYF